Listed below are T cell receptor beta chains from one sample, sequenced in a study of regulatory T cells in long-lasting Graves disease. TCRdb called the multiplex PCR reads again in MiXCR, with one record for every CDR3 protein. Here the sample spans a few hundred thousand distinct CDR3 sequences, approximately 15% being singletons. This sample was shared with a second study, whose subject was T cells in Graves' hyperthyroidism and ophthalmopathy.

The starting material was peripheral blood mononuclear cells (PBMCs), obtained at new diagnosis, from a patient treated with antithyroid drugs. These receptors all stem from a woman in her forties or fifties with Graves disease. Each CDR3 is given with its conserved first and last residue. The order of the fields is CDR3 DNA, CDR3 protein, V gene, clone size, J gene, D gene. D genes are given only for firm matches. Clone size is stated in some rows and not others, as once, few, many or a class when expanded.

TGTGCCAGCAGCCACCTAGCGGGAGGCATCGGGAATGAGCAGTTCTTC	CASSHLAGGIGNEQFF	TRBV4-2	NA	TRBJ2-1	TRBD2
TGTGCCAGCAGCCAGAGACAGGGTGTAGCGGAAGATACGCAGTATTTT	CASSQRQGVAEDTQYF	TRBV11-3	many	TRBJ2-3	NA
TGTGCCATCAGTGAGTCTGGGACCAGCAGACGTCACAATGAGCAGTACTTC	CAISESGTSRRHNEQYF	TRBV10-3	few	TRBJ2-7	NA
TGTGCCAGCAGCTTAGATAGGACAGGGATGACCCAGTACTTC	CASSLDRTGMTQYF	TRBV7-2	few	TRBJ2-5	TRBD1
TGCGCCAGCAGCCAAGATCGTGCTAACACTGAAGCTTTCTTT	CASSQDRANTEAFF	TRBV4-1	few	TRBJ1-1	NA
TGTGCCTGGAGTGTGCGAGCGGGGCCCTACGAGCAGTACTTC	CAWSVRAGPYEQYF	TRBV30	many	TRBJ2-7	TRBD2
TGTGCCAGCAGCCAGGGAAGCTCCTACAATGAGCAGTTCTTC	CASSQGSSYNEQFF	TRBV11-3	many	TRBJ2-1	NA
TGTGCCAGCAGTGACTCGACGGGAGTATCGACAGATACGCAGTATTTT	CASSDSTGVSTDTQYF	TRBV6-4	NA	TRBJ2-3	NA
TGTGCCAGCAGCTTAGTTCTAGCGGGCCACGAGCAGTACTTC	CASSLVLAGHEQYF	TRBV7-9	many	TRBJ2-7	TRBD2
TGTGCCAGCAGTTCCATTCAAAGGGGCACTGAAGCTTTCTTT	CASSSIQRGTEAFF	TRBV28	many	TRBJ1-1	NA
TGTGCCAGCAGCTTAGAACGATCCGGGCGGGAGACCCAGTACTTC	CASSLERSGRETQYF	TRBV11-2	many	TRBJ2-5	NA
TGTGCCAGCAGCGACAGCCACGAAGATACGCAGTATTTT	CASSDSHEDTQYF	TRBV28	few	TRBJ2-3	NA
TGCGCCAGCAGCTGGGACCATGGGAATGAGCAGTTCTTC	CASSWDHGNEQFF	TRBV5-1	many	TRBJ2-1	NA
TGTGCCAGCAGCTCCGAGTCCTCAGGGCTCACGGAATACAATGAGCAGTTCTTC	CASSSESSGLTEYNEQFF	TRBV7-6	few	TRBJ2-1	NA
TGTGCCTGGAGTGTACGGTGGGCAGGGTCTAACTATGGCTACACCTTC	CAWSVRWAGSNYGYTF	TRBV30	NA	TRBJ1-2	NA
TGTGCCAGCAGTTCCTCAACCTGGCCCTTTGGCTACGAGCAGTACTTC	CASSSSTWPFGYEQYF	TRBV28	many	TRBJ2-7	NA
TGTGCCAGCAGTTTAACGACAGGGGGGTGGATAGGAGAGACCCAGTACTTC	CASSLTTGGWIGETQYF	TRBV27	many	TRBJ2-5	TRBD1
TGTGCCAGTAGTAGCCTAGCGGGGTCCTACGAGCAGTACTTC	CASSSLAGSYEQYF	TRBV19	few	TRBJ2-7	TRBD2
TGTGCCAGCAGTTTATATGTCCGGCCAACTAATGAAAAACTGTTTTTT	CASSLYVRPTNEKLFF	TRBV28	many	TRBJ1-4	NA
TGTGCCAGCACATCCAGGGGTAGTACTGAAGCTTTCTTT	CASTSRGSTEAFF	TRBV27	few	TRBJ1-1	NA
TGTGCCTGGAGTGTAACGGGGAGACTAACTTTT	CAWSVTGRLTF	TRBV30	many	TRBJ2-3	NA
TGTGCCAGCAGTGAAGTGAGGGGCTCACCCCTCCACTTT	CASSEVRGSPLHF	TRBV2	many	TRBJ1-6	NA
TGCAGTGCTAAAGGAAGGGCCTCCTACGAGCAGTACTTC	CSAKGRASYEQYF	TRBV20-1	many	TRBJ2-7	NA
TGTGCCAGCAGCTTTATCGGGGCAGGGATTCAGTACCAAGAGACCCAGTACTTC	CASSFIGAGIQYQETQYF	TRBV7-9	NA	TRBJ2-5	NA
TGTGCCAGCAGTCCGAGACGGGGACTAGCGGGAGGGCCCACAGATACGCAGTATTTT	CASSPRRGLAGGPTDTQYF	TRBV25-1	few	TRBJ2-3	TRBD2
TGTGCCAGCAGCTTACCTCTCTCCTACGAGCAGTACTTC	CASSLPLSYEQYF	TRBV7-9	many	TRBJ2-7	NA
TGCGCCAGCAGTGGTGCTTCTACCACAGATACGCAGTATTTT	CASSGASTTDTQYF	TRBV5-1	many	TRBJ2-3	NA
TGTGCCAGCAGACACAGGGCCTACAATGAGCAGTTCTTC	CASRHRAYNEQFF	TRBV12-3/TRBV12-4	NA	TRBJ2-1	NA
TGTGCCAGCAGCTTGGTTCTAGCGGGAGGTTCTGATACGCAGTATTTT	CASSLVLAGGSDTQYF	TRBV5-4	many	TRBJ2-3	TRBD2
TGTGCCAGTAGTACAACCTGGGGTGACCAGCCCCAGCATTTT	CASSTTWGDQPQHF	TRBV19	NA	TRBJ1-5	NA
TGTGCCAGCAGCCAAGATCGGCCGCAAGAGACCCAGTACTTC	CASSQDRPQETQYF	TRBV3-1	NA	TRBJ2-5	NA
TGTGCCACCAGTGATTCTTCAGGAACCTCCAGCACCATATATTTT	CATSDSSGTSSTIYF	TRBV24-1	many	TRBJ1-3	NA
TGTGCCAGCAGTGACTCGCTAGCGTCTTCGGACACCGGGGAGCTGTTTTTT	CASSDSLASSDTGELFF	TRBV6-4	NA	TRBJ2-2	NA
TGTGCCAGCAGCTTCACCCCCCGGGGCAAGAGCTCCTACAATGAGCAGTTCTTC	CASSFTPRGKSSYNEQFF	TRBV11-2	few	TRBJ2-1	NA
TGTGCCAGCAGCTCAACCCCGGGGTGGCGGGAGACCCAGTACTTC	CASSSTPGWRETQYF	TRBV7-2	NA	TRBJ2-5	NA
TGTGCCAGCAGTGGCAGGGCTAGCACAGATACGCAGTATTTT	CASSGRASTDTQYF	TRBV28	few	TRBJ2-3	NA
TGTGCCATCGCAGGCTCACAAGAGACCCAGTACTTC	CAIAGSQETQYF	TRBV10-3	few	TRBJ2-5	NA
TGTGCCACACGTCAGACCGAGACCCAGTACTTC	CATRQTETQYF	TRBV19	few	TRBJ2-5	NA
TGTGCCAGCAGTGAGTCTAGTTACGGGGAGCTGTTTTTT	CASSESSYGELFF	TRBV28	few	TRBJ2-2	NA